These T cell receptor beta chains were read from a single sample in a study of blood T cells in healthy people across ages. TCRdb itself ran the 5' RACE reads through MiXCR, one entry per CDR3 protein. This sample carries 870,000 or so distinct CDR3 sequences, under 30% of them seen once, and the ten largest clones take 17%. The sequencing sample was made of blood. These receptors were taken from an elderly woman in good health. CDR3s include the opening cysteine and the closing phenylalanine or tryptophan. D genes are given only for firm matches. For some rows the clone size is stated as once, few or many, or as a class when expanded; others skip it.

few	TRBD1	TRBV5-1	TRBJ1-5	CASSEGTANQPQHF	TGCGCCAGCAGCGAGGGGACAGCTAATCAGCCCCAGCATTTT
.	.	TRBV6-2/TRBV6-3	TRBJ2-3	CASRYLRGANTDTQYF	TGTGCCAGCAGATACCTCCGGGGGGCCAACACAGATACGCAGTATTTT
.	.	TRBV5-1	TRBJ1-4	CASSFTEKGTNEKLFF	TGCGCCAGCAGCTTTACAGAAAAGGGGACTAATGAAAAACTGTTTTTT
many	.	TRBV7-9	TRBJ2-7	CASSLKRDSPSEQYF	TGTGCCAGCAGCTTAAAGAGGGACTCTCCCAGCGAGCAGTACTTC
many	.	TRBV20-1	TRBJ2-7	CSAPSDRHSYEQYF	TGCAGTGCTCCCTCTGACAGACACTCCTACGAGCAGTACTTC
.	.	TRBV9	TRBJ2-1	CASSPFGPCNEQFF	TGTGCCAGCAGCCCGTTCGGGCCCTGCAATGAGCAGTTCTTC
few	.	TRBV20-1	TRBJ1-2	CSARVPRGAYTF	TGCAGTGCTAGGGTACCAAGGGGAGCCTACACCTTC
many	TRBD1	TRBV18	TRBJ2-3	CASSPRDRGRTDTQYF	TGTGCCAGCTCGCCCAGGGACAGGGGGAGGACAGATACGCAGTATTTT
.	.	TRBV2	TRBJ1-4	CAGSRKGGEKLFF	TGTGCCGGCAGCCGAAAGGGGGGTGAAAAACTGTTTTTT
.	TRBD1	TRBV28	TRBJ1-6	CASSIPSGTGNSPLHF	TGTGCCAGCAGTATACCCTCCGGGACAGGCAATTCACCCCTCCACTTT
few	.	TRBV29-1	TRBJ1-1	CSGRTGNTEAFF	TGCAGCGGAAGGACGGGCAACACTGAAGCTTTCTTT
many	TRBD2	TRBV28	TRBJ2-7	CASLGLPYEQYF	TGTGCCAGCCTGGGACTACCATACGAGCAGTACTTC
.	.	TRBV5-4	TRBJ2-6	CASSPGGTHSSGANVLTF	TGTGCCAGCAGTCCTGGCGGGACCCACAGCTCTGGGGCCAACGTCCTGACTTTC
many	.	TRBV20-1	TRBJ2-3	CSARAIFSTDTQYF	TGCAGTGCTCGAGCCATTTTTAGCACAGATACGCAGTATTTT
many	.	TRBV20-1	TRBJ2-5	CSARGSGGAFQETQYF	TGCAGTGCCAGAGGTTCAGGCGGGGCTTTCCAAGAGACCCAGTACTTC
few	.	TRBV11-3	TRBJ2-3	CASSLDGGGDTDTQYF	TGTGCCAGCAGCTTAGACGGAGGGGGCGACACAGATACGCAGTATTTT
.	.	TRBV29-1	TRBJ2-1	CSAALLADYNEQFF	TGCAGCGCCGCCTTACTAGCTGACTACAATGAGCAGTTCTTC
.	TRBD1	TRBV12-3/TRBV12-4	TRBJ1-2	CASSHRQGMSSNYGYTF	TGTGCCAGCAGCCATAGACAGGGGATGAGCTCTAACTATGGCTACACCTTC
.	.	TRBV30	TRBJ2-1	CAWTEAGAPNNEQFF	TGTGCCTGGACTGAGGCGGGGGCCCCTAACAATGAGCAGTTCTTC
many	.	TRBV12-3/TRBV12-4	TRBJ1-1	CASSPIMSGGTEAFF	TGTGCCAGCAGTCCCATAATGTCGGGCGGCACTGAAGCTTTCTTT
few	.	TRBV7-2	TRBJ1-1	CASSFSKGSNTEAFF	TGTGCCAGCAGCTTCTCGAAGGGGTCGAACACTGAAGCTTTCTTT
.	.	TRBV6-1	TRBJ1-1	CASSAGRLNTEAFF	TGTGCCAGCAGTGCGGGCAGGCTGAACACTGAAGCTTTCTTT
many	.	TRBV27	TRBJ2-4	CASSQRIAKNIQYF	TGTGCCAGCAGTCAAAGGATAGCCAAAAACATTCAGTACTTC
many	TRBD1	TRBV5-1	TRBJ1-5	CASSPGTGGGQPQHF	TGCGCCAGCAGCCCCGGGACAGGGGGGGGACAGCCCCAGCATTTT
many	.	TRBV29-1	TRBJ1-5	CSVATGLNQPQHF	TGCAGCGTTGCCACAGGGCTCAATCAGCCCCAGCATTTT
many	.	TRBV4-3	TRBJ2-1	CASSQWQGGSYNEQFF	TGCGCCAGCAGCCAGTGGCAGGGAGGATCCTACAATGAGCAGTTCTTC
many	TRBD2	TRBV7-9	TRBJ2-1	CASSFSGGGEQFF	TGTGCCAGCAGCTTTAGCGGGGGCGGTGAGCAGTTCTTC
.	TRBD1	TRBV25-1	TRBJ1-5	CASSDGTGSNQPPHF	TGTGCCAGCAGTGACGGGACAGGTAGCAATCAGCCCCCGCATTTT
many	.	TRBV20-1	TRBJ1-2	CSARVGGLNGYTF	TGCAGTGCTAGGGTTGGCGGACTAAATGGCTACACCTTC
many	TRBD2	TRBV20-1	TRBJ2-1	CSARDLAGGPSNEQFF	TGCAGTGCTAGAGATCTGGCGGGGGGGCCTTCCAATGAGCAGTTCTTC
few	.	TRBV12-3/TRBV12-4	TRBJ1-1	CASSRDTINTEAFF	TGTGCCAGCAGCCGGGACACTATTAACACTGAAGCTTTCTTT
few	TRBD1	TRBV6-1	TRBJ2-2	CASSVFGDSFTGELFF	TGTGCCAGCAGTGTTTTCGGGGACAGTTTCACCGGGGAGCTGTTTTTT
.	.	TRBV20-1	TRBJ1-1	CSARDTRASPGPEAFF	TGCAGTGCTAGAGATACCCGGGCCTCCCCGGGCCCTGAAGCTTTCTTT
few	.	TRBV9	TRBJ1-5	CASSLGPEGFQPQHF	TGTGCCAGCAGCTTGGGGCCAGAAGGTTTCCAGCCCCAGCATTTT
once	TRBD2	TRBV12-3/TRBV12-4	TRBJ2-7	CASSPLGGRGEQYF	TGTGCCAGCAGTCCCCTAGGCGGGAGGGGCGAGCAGTACTTC
few	.	TRBV20-1	TRBJ2-3	CSAHRREGADTQYF	TGCAGTGCCCACAGGAGGGAGGGGGCAGATACGCAGTATTTT
many	TRBD1	TRBV27	TRBJ2-7	CASSPNTGVYEQYF	TGTGCCAGCAGTCCCAATACAGGGGTCTACGAGCAGTACTTC
few	.	TRBV7-7	TRBJ2-3	CASSPRSTSTPDTQYF	TGTGCTAGCAGCCCAAGAAGTACTAGCACTCCCGATACGCAGTATTTT
many	.	TRBV5-1	TRBJ2-5	CASSLGSVSQETQYF	TGCGCCAGCAGCTTGGGTTCAGTCTCCCAAGAGACCCAGTACTTC
once	.	TRBV5-6	TRBJ2-1	CASTRESSYEQFF	TGTGCCAGCACCAGGGAAAGCTCCTACGAGCAGTTCTTC
few	.	TRBV2	TRBJ1-5	CASSETGLQPQHF	TGTGCCAGCAGTGAAACAGGGCTTCAGCCCCAGCATTTT
.	.	TRBV5-1	TRBJ1-1	CASMPSGGNTEAFF	TGCGCCAGCATGCCCTCCGGTGGCAACACTGAAGCTTTCTTT
few	.	TRBV20-1	TRBJ1-1	CSARDAGAHTAGAEAFF	TGCAGTGCTAGAGACGCGGGGGCGCATACCGCGGGAGCTGAAGCTTTCTTT
.	TRBD2	TRBV3-1	TRBJ2-3	CATGLAGVTDTQYF	TGTGCCACAGGCCTAGCGGGGGTCACAGATACGCAGTATTTT
many	.	TRBV2	TRBJ2-3	CASSEGGSGWSTQYF	TGTGCCAGCAGTGAAGGGGGGTCCGGCTGGAGTACGCAGTATTTT
many	.	TRBV4-2	TRBJ1-5	CASSQESYHISNQPQHF	TGTGCCAGCAGCCAAGAGTCTTACCACATTAGCAATCAGCCCCAGCATTTT
many	TRBD2	TRBV6-4	TRBJ2-1	CASSDFGTSGTSSSYNEQFF	TGTGCCAGCAGTGACTTCGGGACTAGCGGGACCTCCTCCTCCTACAATGAGCAGTTCTTC
.	.	TRBV14	TRBJ1-1	CASRQDMNTEAFF	TGTGCCAGCAGACAGGACATGAACACTGAAGCTTTCTTT
many	TRBD1	TRBV5-1	TRBJ2-1	CASSQGTAPGNEQFF	TGCGCCAGCAGCCAAGGGACAGCTCCGGGGAATGAGCAGTTCTTC
many	.	TRBV6-6	TRBJ2-3	CASSADRYTQYF	TGTGCCAGCAGCGCCGACAGGTATACGCAGTATTTT
few	.	TRBV6-1	TRBJ2-2	CASSEQGGLGTGELFF	TGTGCCAGCAGTGAACAGGGGGGATTGGGAACCGGGGAGCTGTTTTTT